Presented here are 11 T cell receptor beta chains from one specimen sequenced in a study of identical twins. MiXCR, applied by TCRdb to the 5' RACE reads, yields one record per CDR3 protein. The sample has 1.5 million to 2 million distinct CDR3 sequences, 25% to 35% seen once. Source material: cord blood. Receptor source: a newborn girl in good health.

The chain recombines TRBV7-6 with TRBJ1-2; the match to TRBD1 covers 7 bases. The germline CDR1 and CDR2 sequences are SGHVS and FNYEAQ. This CDR3 spans 15 amino acids. V was clipped by 5 bases and J by 4 bases; unmatched bases: 10. The CDR3 here is CASSPRTGSLYGYTF. The CDR3 nucleotides are TGTGCCAGCAGCCCACGGACAGGAAGCCTCTATGGCTACACCTTC.

About this clonotype: Possible read error: a much larger clone is one base away. The chain is built from TRBV12-3 or TRBV12-4 and TRBJ1-2; 8 bases fit TRBD1. There are 13 residues in the CDR3. This CDR3 is CASSRDRPYGFTF. Written as DNA, the CDR3 is TGTGCCAGCAGCCGGGACAGGCCTTATGGCTTCACCTTC.

A few counts support this clonotype. As DNA, the CDR3 is TGCGCCAGCAGCGGGACAGAGACCGGGGAGCTGTTTTTT. This translates into CASSGTETGELFF. The chain uses TRBV5-1 and TRBJ2-2; TRBD1 matches 7 bases. This CDR3 region has 13 residues. V was pared by 4 bases and J by 5 bases, with 2 bases of the junction left unmatched. Germline loops: CDR1 SGHRS, CDR2 YFSETQ.

This chain uses TRBV5-1 with TRBJ2-1; the D gene is possibly TRBD2 (6 bases). Trimming removed 7 bases from V and 5 bases from J, with 13 bases in between. The germline V gene has CDR1 SGHRS and CDR2 YFSETQ. The CDR3 runs 13 residues. The CDR3 DNA sequence: TGCGCCAGCGGCCCCGGGACTCACAATGAGCAGTTCTTC. Residues: CASGPGTHNEQFF.

The chain combines TRBV5-1 with TRBJ1-1; the match to TRBD1 covers 9 bases. The length of the CDR3 is 15 residues. CDR1 and CDR2 (germline): SGHRS, YFSETQ. The V segment lost 4 bases and the J segment 7 bases; nucleotides outside the gene matches: 11. The DNA of the CDR3 is TGCGCCAGCAGCAATGACAGGGGGTTCCTCGGTGAAGCTTTCTTT. This encodes CASSNDRGFLGEAFF.

Only a few counts were recorded for this clonotype. CDR3 region: CASTSGGVETQYF. CDR3 nucleotide sequence: TGCGCCAGCACTAGCGGGGGAGTGGAGACCCAGTACTTC. V and J are TRBV10-2 and TRBJ2-5, with 10 bases identical to TRBD2. The CDR3 consists of 13 residues. The ends lost 7 bases at V and 5 bases at J; junction bases unmatched: 4. Germline lookup yields CDR1 WSHSY and CDR2 SAAADI.

This sequence joins TRBV5-6 and TRBJ2-1; D may be TRBD1 (5 bases). V was pared by 1 base and J by 1 base, with 12 bases between. CDR1 and CDR2 (germline): SGHDT, YYEEEE. This CDR3 spans 16 amino acids. As DNA, the CDR3 is TGTGCCAGCAGCTTGACCCCAAGGGGATCCTACAATGAGCAGTTCTTC. Protein product: CASSLTPRGSYNEQFF.

In its sample, this clonotype was seen many times. J is TRBJ2-3 and V is TRBV10-3, with 13 bases identical to TRBD2. The germline V gene has CDR1 ENHRY and CDR2 SYGVKD. The CDR3 runs to 17 residues. V was clipped by 0 bases and J by 5 bases; unmatched bases: 5. The CDR3 protein is CAISESTSGRAGDTQYF. CDR3 DNA sequence: TGTGCCATCAGTGAGTCAACTAGCGGGAGGGCTGGAGATACGCAGTATTTT.

There are a few counts of this clonotype. The V and J genes are TRBV20-1 and TRBJ1-6, with TRBD1 as a possible D gene (5 bases). V was shortened by 6 bases and J by 7 bases, with 16 bases between the two germline ends. This CDR3 spans 14 amino acids. CDR1 and CDR2 (germline): DFQATT, SNEGSKA (reference sequence). CDR3 region: CSAKQGNENSPLHF. CDR3 nucleotides: TGCAGTGCCAAGCAGGGAAACGAGAATTCACCCCTCCACTTT.

The chain carries TRBV29-1 and TRBJ1-3; 8 bases are a match to TRBD1. The CDR3 totals 12 residues. Germline loops: CDR1 SQVTM, CDR2 ANQGSEA. Trimming at V came to 7 bases and at J to 6 bases, leaving 5 bases not matched to a gene. CDR3 nucleotide sequence: TGCAGCGGGACAGGGACCTCAAACACCATATATTTT. Protein: CSGTGTSNTIYF.

The chain couples TRBV12-3 or TRBV12-4 to TRBJ2-1; TRBD2 might be the D (6 bases). The length of the CDR3 is 17 residues. V lost 2 bases, J lost 0 bases, and 14 bases lay in between. The CDR3 DNA sequence: TGTGCCAGCAGTTTACTTGCTGGGAGGAGCTCCTACAATGAGCAGTTCTTC. Residues: CASSLLAGRSSYNEQFF.